The subject of this entry is one T cell receptor (beta chain). Antigen unknown. This table comes from immunoSEQ multiplex PCR, and its TCRdb copy is limited to in-frame clones, with some not included. The sample records more than 9,000 clones, 75% to 85% being singletons. The sample originates from a study of stem cell transplantation in POMP-related autoinflammatory disease. Study-level results: Fewer unique TRB V-J gene pairings were identified in patients with PRAID.

Looked up from germline, CDR1 is MNHEY and CDR2 is SVGEGT. The germline V and J ends were trimmed by 1 base and 0 bases, with 7 bases remaining between them. The CDR3 is 15 amino acids. The TCR sequence derives from a human patient with POMP-related autoinflammation and immune dysregulation (PRAID). Among the T cells, some may be from the graft donor. This rearrangement joins TRBV6-2 or TRBV6-3 to TRBJ1-5; D gene unclear. The specimen comprised CD4+ T cells from PBMCs, sampled after stem cell transplantation. For the CDR3, the DNA is TGTGCCAGCAGTTACTGGGATTATAGCAATCAGCCCCAGCATTTT. Its protein is CASSYWDYSNQPQHF.